A selection of T cell receptor beta chains follows, all from one sample in a study of pediatric ulcerative colitis. TCRdb's table, derived via immunoSEQ multiplex PCR, lists solely in-frame clones and lacks some. The data show 45,000 to 55,000 clones, 78% seen once. The material sequenced was gut tissue. The receptors stem from a girl aged 5-17 years with moderate ulcerative colitis. The CDR3 runs from the conserved cysteine through the conserved F or W. D genes are given only for firm matches. Clone size is stated in some rows and not others, as once, few, many or a class when expanded.

TRBV5-6	TRBJ1-2	14	.	.	CASSPGPTNYGYTF	TGTGCCAGCAGCCCCGGACCGACTAACTATGGCTACACCTTC
TRBV30	TRBJ1-4	15	.	.	CAWGGGAATNEKLFF	TGTGCCTGGGGAGGGGGAGCTGCAACTAATGAAAAACTGTTTTTT
TRBV4-3	TRBJ1-5	14	.	.	CASPPTHSNQPQHF	TGCGCCAGCCCCCCGACCCATAGCAATCAGCCCCAGCATTTT
TRBV7-9	TRBJ1-1	13	few	.	CASSLAANTEAFF	TGTGCCAGCAGCTTAGCGGCGAACACTGAAGCTTTCTTT
TRBV4-3	TRBJ2-7	15	.	.	CASSRTLGFSSEQYF	TGCGCCAGCAGCCGCACACTAGGATTCTCCTCCGAGCAGTACTTC
TRBV7-9	TRBJ2-7	14	.	TRBD1	CASSFTGGHYEQYF	TGTGCCAGCAGCTTTACAGGGGGTCACTACGAGCAGTACTTC
TRBV15	TRBJ2-1	15	.	TRBD2	CATSREGGRANEQFF	TGTGCCACCAGCAGAGAAGGCGGGAGAGCCAATGAGCAGTTCTTC
TRBV5-1	TRBJ2-1	16	.	.	CASSPEPGHTYNEQFF	TGCGCCAGCAGCCCCGAGCCGGGACATACCTACAATGAGCAGTTCTTC
TRBV19	TRBJ2-7	12	.	TRBD1	CANRQGTYEQYF	TGTGCCAACCGACAGGGTACCTACGAGCAGTACTTC
TRBV18	TRBJ1-3	16	few	.	CASSPIGQGSGNTIYF	TGTGCCAGCTCACCAATAGGTCAGGGCTCTGGAAACACCATATATTTT
TRBV6-5	TRBJ1-2	16	.	TRBD1	CASSYSVTGSRYGYTF	TGTGCCAGCAGTTACTCCGTGACAGGGTCGAGGTATGGCTACACCTTC
TRBV27	TRBJ2-5	15	.	TRBD2	CASSLFYGGLETQYF	TGTGCCAGCAGTTTATTTTACGGGGGGTTAGAGACCCAGTACTTC
TRBV2	TRBJ1-4	15	.	.	CASRDSGTFDEKLFF	TGTGCCAGCAGAGACTCCGGGACATTCGACGAAAAACTGTTTTTT
TRBV20-1	TRBJ1-1	11	few	.	CRIRDPPSAFF	TGCAGGATCCGGGACCCTCCATCGGCTTTCTTT
TRBV5-1	TRBJ2-3	17	once	TRBD2	CASSFQTSGGGMDTQYF	TGCGCCAGCAGCTTCCAGACTAGCGGGGGAGGTATGGATACGCAGTATTTT
TRBV6-5	TRBJ1-5	15	.	TRBD1	CASSLTGSGNQPQHF	TGTGCCAGCAGTTTGACAGGGTCGGGCAATCAGCCCCAGCATTTT
TRBV4-1	TRBJ2-3	19	.	TRBD2	CASSQTPGLAGGTRNTQYF	TGCGCCAGCAGCCAAACCCCCGGACTAGCGGGAGGGACGAGAAATACGCAGTATTTT
TRBV19	TRBJ2-7	16	.	.	CASSIYYSRSSYEQYF	TGTGCCAGTAGTATTTATTACTCCAGAAGCTCCTACGAGCAGTACTTC
TRBV5-8	TRBJ2-1	16	once	TRBD2	CASSSTTSGGGNEQFF	TGTGCCAGCAGCTCGACGACTAGCGGGGGAGGAAATGAGCAGTTCTTC
TRBV27	TRBJ2-7	13	.	TRBD2	CASSSRTSSEQYF	TGTGCCAGCAGTTCCCGGACTAGCTCCGAGCAGTACTTC
TRBV9	TRBJ2-3	17	.	TRBD2	CASSVATTGGQEDTQYF	TGTGCCAGCAGCGTAGCTACAACGGGGGGGCAGGAAGATACGCAGTATTTT
TRBV10-3	TRBJ2-2	11	.	.	CASRGTGELFF	TGTGCCTCGAGGGGGACCGGGGAGCTGTTTTTT
TRBV19	TRBJ1-1	16	.	.	CASSTHFGSTDTEAFF	TGTGCCAGTAGTACCCATTTCGGCTCAACGGACACTGAAGCTTTCTTT
TRBV15	TRBJ1-2	14	.	.	CATSRDRRAYGYTF	TGTGCCACCAGCAGAGATCGCAGGGCCTATGGCTACACCTTC
TRBV5-6	TRBJ1-1	13	.	TRBD1	CASSITGATEAFF	TGTGCCAGCAGCATAACAGGGGCCACTGAAGCTTTCTTT
TRBV4-2	TRBJ2-3	14	.	.	CASSQVSTGDTQYF	TGTGCCAGCAGCCAAGTTTCCACCGGAGATACGCAGTATTTT
TRBV29-1	TRBJ1-2	13	.	TRBD1	CSVEKTGRSGYTF	TGCAGCGTTGAAAAGACAGGGCGGAGTGGCTACACCTTC
TRBV25-1	TRBJ2-1	14	.	TRBD2	CASRTSGTYNEQFF	TGTGCCAGCCGGACTAGCGGGACCTACAATGAGCAGTTCTTC
TRBV6-1	TRBJ2-7	17	.	.	CASSGFLVFGPPYEQYF	TGTGCCAGCAGTGGGTTTCTGGTGTTTGGTCCTCCGTACGAGCAGTACTTC
TRBV10-3	TRBJ2-4	16	.	.	CAISTGLEAGRRFQYF	TGTGCCATCAGTACAGGGTTAGAGGCTGGGCGCCGATTTCAGTACTTC
TRBV5-4	TRBJ1-2	18	few	TRBD1	CASSSSRDRGPSNYGYTF	TGTGCCAGCAGCTCCTCCCGGGACAGGGGGCCCTCTAACTATGGCTACACCTTC
TRBV6-4	TRBJ2-3	14	.	TRBD2	CASSERGATDTQYF	TGTGCCAGCAGTGAGCGGGGGGCCACAGATACGCAGTATTTT
TRBV7-2	TRBJ1-2	15	.	TRBD1	CASRAGTALGYGYTF	TGTGCCAGCAGGGCCGGGACAGCCTTGGGCTATGGCTACACCTTC
TRBV6-5	TRBJ1-4	14	.	.	CASSDSSSAEKLFF	TGTGCCAGCAGTGACTCCAGTTCCGCCGAAAAACTGTTTTTT
TRBV10-3	TRBJ2-3	14	.	TRBD2	CATGLAGGRDTQYF	TGTGCCACCGGACTAGCGGGAGGCAGAGATACGCAGTATTTT
TRBV19	TRBJ2-1	15	.	TRBD2	CASSPTSASYNEQFF	TGTGCCAGTAGTCCCACTAGCGCGTCCTACAATGAGCAGTTCTTC
TRBV6-1	TRBJ1-5	15	few	TRBD1	CASSGGDRGHQPQHF	TGTGCCAGCTCGGGGGGGGACAGGGGGCATCAGCCCCAGCATTTT
TRBV23-1	TRBJ2-2	16	.	.	CASSQFGTEGTGELFF	TGCGCCAGCAGTCAGTTTGGGACCGAGGGCACCGGGGAGCTGTTTTTT
TRBV19	TRBJ2-7	15	.	.	CASSSQTANVYEQYF	TGTGCCAGTAGTAGCCAGACAGCGAACGTCTACGAGCAGTACTTC
TRBV27	TRBJ2-2	16	few	TRBD2	CASSFGGGRGTGELFF	TGTGCCAGCAGTTTCGGTGGCGGGAGAGGCACCGGGGAGCTGTTTTTT
TRBV11-2	TRBJ2-3	14	.	.	CASSPGRSTDTQYF	TGTGCCAGCAGCCCTGGCAGGAGCACAGATACGCAGTATTTT
TRBV11-2	TRBJ2-7	16	.	TRBD1	CASSFSTGVGLYEQYF	TGTGCCAGCAGCTTTTCCACAGGGGTAGGGCTCTACGAGCAGTACTTC
TRBV19	TRBJ1-6	15	.	.	CASSIQASYNSPLHF	TGTGCCAGTAGTATTCAGGCCTCCTATAATTCACCCCTCCACTTT
TRBV5-5	TRBJ2-2	14	.	.	CASSPAPNTGELFF	TGTGCCAGCAGCCCGGCCCCAAACACCGGGGAGCTGTTTTTT
TRBV7-2	TRBJ1-6	13	.	.	CASSSAVGSPLHF	TGTGCCAGCAGCAGTGCCGTTGGGTCACCCCTCCACTTT
TRBV11-2	TRBJ2-7	14	.	TRBD1	CASSRTGRDYEQYF	TGTGCCAGCAGCAGGACAGGGCGAGATTACGAGCAGTACTTC
TRBV18	TRBJ2-6	15	.	.	CASSPGPSGANVLTF	TGTGCCAGCTCACCGGGACCCTCTGGGGCCAACGTCCTGACTTTC
TRBV10-3	TRBJ1-6	15	.	.	CAISELTAASSPLHF	TGTGCCATCAGTGAGTTAACGGCGGCGAGTTCACCCCTCCACTTT
TRBV11-3	TRBJ2-5	20	.	TRBD1	CASSPQWGRTGTSAQETQYF	TGTGCCAGCAGCCCGCAATGGGGGCGGACAGGGACATCAGCCCAAGAGACCCAGTACTTC
TRBV5-1	TRBJ2-1	16	.	.	CASSLVGESSYNEQFF	TGCGCCAGCAGCTTAGTGGGGGAGTCCTCCTACAATGAGCAGTTCTTC
TRBV18	TRBJ2-7	15	.	TRBD1	CASSPAQGGSYEQYF	TGTGCCAGCTCACCAGCACAGGGGGGATCCTACGAGCAGTACTTC
TRBV5-1	TRBJ1-1	15	once	.	CASSYTDTRNTEAFF	TGCGCCAGCAGCTACACCGACACACGTAACACTGAAGCTTTCTTT
TRBV2	TRBJ2-5	15	.	TRBD2	CASSARLAYQETQYF	TGTGCCAGCAGTGCCCGACTAGCGTACCAAGAGACCCAGTACTTC